The 3 T cell receptor beta chains below all came from one sample that was sequenced in a study of spatial heterogeneity in lung cancer. Study-level points and caveats: Counts that tracked tumor mutation counts were those of expanded intratumoral alpha and beta TCRs.

These receptors have no known antigen. Time point meaning: sample taken at primary tumor resection. TCRdb processed the 5' RACE reads anew with MiXCR; each CDR3 protein has one entry. The sample consists of 18,000 or so distinct CDR3 sequences, approximately 10% of them appearing once. The source was lung tumor tissue, collected at surgery. The receptors stem from a female donor with early-stage non-small cell lung cancer.

This clonotype occurred many times. This beta chain represents an off-target read in a library built for alpha chains; its size is of limited meaning. This chain joins TRBV6-5 and TRBJ2-1; 10 bases agree with TRBD1. CDR3 length: 14 amino acids. V lost 6 bases and J lost 7; bases outside the gene matches: 6. Germline V gives CDR1 MNHEY, CDR2 SVGAGI. CDR3 coding DNA: TGTGCCAGCAGGATAGGGACAGGGGTTAATGAGCAGTTCTTC. Translating gives CASRIGTGVNEQFF.

This clonotype was observed at least ten times. This beta chain is a stray sequence in a library constructed for alpha chains; its clone size is not meaningful. The chain joins TRBV5-1 to TRBJ2-3; no definite D call. The germline CDR1 and CDR2 sequences are SGHRS and YFSETQ. This CDR3 has 16 residues. V was trimmed by 0 bases and J by 2 bases, leaving 13 bases between them. In DNA form, the CDR3 reads TGCGCCAGCAGCTTGGGACCGCAACTCCTCACAGATACGCAGTATTTT. Protein: CASSLGPQLLTDTQYF.

In its sample, this clonotype was seen a few times. The library was prepared for alpha chains; this beta chain is a stray read, so its frequency means little. The chain joins TRBV7-2 to TRBJ1-1, with 9 positions matching TRBD1. The V and J ends lost 2 bases and 7 bases, in that order; junction bases with no gene match: 5. The CDR3 loop spans 14 amino acids. Germline CDR1 SGHTA, CDR2 FQGNSA. The CDR3 bases are TGTGCCAGCAGCTTATTACAGGGGGCGATTGAAGCTTTCTTT. This codes for CASSLLQGAIEAFF.